This is a list of T cell receptor beta chains from one sample in a study of blood T cell repertoires in COVID-19. TCRdb's table, derived via immunoSEQ multiplex PCR, lists solely in-frame clones and lacks some. The profile shows roughly 200,000 clones, more than 70% of them singletons. The sample consisted of peripheral blood. These receptors all come from a middle-aged man with active or convalescent COVID-19. CDR3s leave out the opening cysteine and the closing phenylalanine or tryptophan. Each record gives: V gene, CDR3 protein.

v_call: TRBV18; cdr3_aa: ASSPLAGQYNEQF
v_call: TRBV7-2; cdr3_aa: ASRLDSAMNTEAF
v_call: TRBV7-8; cdr3_aa: ASSTGLAGSTDTQY
v_call: TRBV5-3; cdr3_aa: ARSSKSGGGSNQPQH
v_call: TRBV6-4; cdr3_aa: ASAGTIMDTQY
v_call: TRBV18; cdr3_aa: ASSPGQNHNEKLF
v_call: TRBV29-1; cdr3_aa: SVAASGNEQF
v_call: TRBV5-6; cdr3_aa: ASSLGRGLGYT
v_call: TRBV6-6; cdr3_aa: ASSRQPGQGTDTQY
v_call: TRBV29-1; cdr3_aa: SVEGGADYGYT
v_call: TRBV7-2; cdr3_aa: ASSPGQASYNEQF
v_call: TRBV19; cdr3_aa: ASSILSGNQPQH
v_call: TRBV4-3; cdr3_aa: ASSQDPISTRGYT
v_call: TRBV29-1; cdr3_aa: SVEGPQGSYEQY